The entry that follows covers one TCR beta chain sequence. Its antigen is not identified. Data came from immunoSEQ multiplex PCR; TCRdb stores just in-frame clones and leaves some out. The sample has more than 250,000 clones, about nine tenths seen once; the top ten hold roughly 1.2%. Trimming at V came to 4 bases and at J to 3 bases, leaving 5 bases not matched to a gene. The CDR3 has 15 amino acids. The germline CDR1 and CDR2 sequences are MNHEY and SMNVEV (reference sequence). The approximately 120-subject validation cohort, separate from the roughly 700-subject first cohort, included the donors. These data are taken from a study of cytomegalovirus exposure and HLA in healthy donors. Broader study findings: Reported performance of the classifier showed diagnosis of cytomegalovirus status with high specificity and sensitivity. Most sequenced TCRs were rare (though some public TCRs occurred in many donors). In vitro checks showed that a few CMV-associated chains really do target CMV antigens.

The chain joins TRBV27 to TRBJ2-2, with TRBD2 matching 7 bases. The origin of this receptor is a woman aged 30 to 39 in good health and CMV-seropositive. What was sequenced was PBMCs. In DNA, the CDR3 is TGTGCCAGCAGTTCTCGCGGGAGATACACCGGGGAGCTGTTTTTT. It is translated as CASSSRGRYTGELFF.